These T cell receptor beta chains were read from a single sample in a study of Ad26.COV2.S vaccination and SARS-CoV-2 variants. The method was immunoSEQ multiplex PCR; TCRdb's version includes in-frame clones alone and lacks a portion of them. In the table there are about 680,000 clones, around 89% of which are singletons. This specimen was peripheral blood, taken in a trial of Ad26.COV2.S vaccine versus placebo. These receptors all come from a person between 18 and 60 years old who received the Ad26.COV2.S COVID-19 vaccine or a placebo. Each CDR3 is given without its conserved first and last residue.

TRBJ2-5 | TRBV24-1 | ATSDPPGTSGKGETQY
TRBJ2-5 | TRBV5-1 | ASSGGDRGPETQY
TRBJ1-2 | TRBV5-1 | ATRNPGSLYGYT
TRBJ1-3 | TRBV5-1 | ASTLETGSGNTIY
TRBJ1-6 | TRBV19 | ASSIPGGVGGANSPLH
TRBJ1-2 | TRBV9 | ASSGTGTAYGYT
TRBJ1-4 | TRBV15 | ATSRDRTGFRKLF
TRBJ2-7 | TRBV7-2 | ASSWGGTSSSYEQY
TRBJ1-5 | TRBV6-5 | ASSRDRGQGQPQH
TRBJ2-7 | TRBV6-1 | ASSDPGPSYEQY
TRBJ1-2 | TRBV30 | AWSPRQALGYGYT
TRBJ1-2 | TRBV18 | ASSRDSELNGYT
TRBJ1-1 | TRBV7-9 | ASSLIGWENTEAF
TRBJ1-2 | TRBV30 | AWTLQRNYGYT
TRBJ1-2 | TRBV7-2 | ASSLGGQGSHGYT
TRBJ2-1 | TRBV7-3 | ASSLNPDYNEQF
TRBJ2-6 | TRBV3-1/TRBV3-2 | ASSQVNWETSGANVLT
TRBJ2-3 | TRBV2 | ASSGVAGLTDTQY